Below, 5 T cell receptor beta chains from the same sample are listed, as sequenced in a study of graft-versus-host responses after intestinal transplantation. The protocol was immunoSEQ multiplex PCR, while the TCRdb copy is restricted to in-frame clones and leaves out a portion. The data show about 70,000 clones, with 90% seen just once and roughly 4% held by the top ten. These TCRs' antigens remain unknown. The starting material was unstimulated CD8+ T cells sorted from spleen or lymph node cells, obtained before transplant. These receptors came from a human donor who was the organ donor for an intestinal transplant.

This chain connects TRBV27 to TRBJ2-7; 10 bases are a match to TRBD2. The CDR3 runs to 14 residues. Trimming removed 6 bases from V and 4 bases from J; junction bases left unmatched: 6. The germline V gene encodes CDR1 MNHEY and CDR2 SMNVEV (reference sequence). CDR3 sequence: CASRLTSGDYEQYV. CDR3 in DNA: TGTGCCAGCAGACTCACTAGCGGGGATTACGAGCAGTACGTC.

This clone was found a few times. The genes are TRBV10-1 and TRBJ1-1; TRBD1 is a possible D gene (5 bases). V lost 8 bases and J 1 base, leaving 11 bases between the germline ends. CDR1 and CDR2 from the germline V gene are WNHNN and SYGVQD (reference sequence). This CDR3 contains 13 residues. The CDR3 reads CASHGQSNTEAFF. For the CDR3, the DNA is TGCGCCAGCCACGGACAATCGAACACTGAAGCTTTCTTT.

The chain carries TRBV29-1 and TRBJ2-2, with TRBD2 matching 8 bases. Losses at the gene ends were 6 bases for V and 8 bases for J; bases not matched to a gene: 8. Germline lookup yields CDR1 SQVTM and CDR2 ANQGSEA. This CDR3 comprises 13 residues. Written as DNA, the CDR3 is TGCAGCGTCGTAGCGGGGCCAGCGGGGGAGCTGTTTTTT. Translated, it gives CSVVAGPAGELFF.

The V gene is TRBV14, the J gene TRBJ2-1, with TRBD2 identical over 9 bases. From germline, CDR1 is SGHDN and CDR2 FVKESK. Trimming removed 3 bases from V and 4 bases from J; junction bases left unmatched: 7. The CDR3 is made up of 16 amino acids. The CDR3 here is CASSHPAGGTYNEQFF. The CDR3 DNA follows: TGTGCCAGCAGCCACCCAGCGGGGGGTACTTACAATGAGCAGTTCTTC.

The rearrangement joins TRBV6-6 to TRBJ1-4; no firm D call. The germline gives CDR1 MNHNY, CDR2 SVGAGI (reference sequence). The CDR3 extends over 12 amino acids. The CDR3 sequence: CASGTANEKLFF. The CDR3 DNA sequence: TGTGCAAGCGGCACCGCTAATGAAAAACTGTTTTTT.